This T cell receptor (beta chain) was retrieved from a study of cytomegalovirus exposure and HLA in healthy donors. The wider study: HLA-typed donors contributed 65 million to 95 million unique TCRs, which were held in an early data release. Study-level points and caveats: In an earlier analysis, about 87% or about 30%: the productive usage of most TCR beta V segments.

This CDR3 has 15 residues. Germline V gene sequence: CDR1 SEHNR, CDR2 FQNEAQ (reference sequence). V dropped 6 bases and J dropped 11; count of bases not matched to a gene: 16. The PCR ran on 60 Vbeta and 13 Jbeta primers. In the original workflow: Later analysis identified tens of millions of unique TCR beta chains, approximately 11 million shared. Method: immunoSEQ multiplex PCR; TCRdb's copy keeps in-frame clones and lacks some. D and trimming come from the DNA, and the V and J calls and clone size come from that table. Here the sample spans about 140,000 clones, around 80% being singletons. Of note for this clone: What it recognizes is unknown.

The chain employs TRBV7-9 and TRBJ2-1, with 7 bases aligning to TRBD1. The sequence derives from a man in his forties or fifties in good health and CMV-seropositive. The sequenced sample consisted of PBMCs. The CDR3 DNA reads TGTGCCAGCAGTTACCGAGGACAGGCAGGACATCAGCAGTTCTTC. Amino acid sequence: CASSYRGQAGHQQFF.